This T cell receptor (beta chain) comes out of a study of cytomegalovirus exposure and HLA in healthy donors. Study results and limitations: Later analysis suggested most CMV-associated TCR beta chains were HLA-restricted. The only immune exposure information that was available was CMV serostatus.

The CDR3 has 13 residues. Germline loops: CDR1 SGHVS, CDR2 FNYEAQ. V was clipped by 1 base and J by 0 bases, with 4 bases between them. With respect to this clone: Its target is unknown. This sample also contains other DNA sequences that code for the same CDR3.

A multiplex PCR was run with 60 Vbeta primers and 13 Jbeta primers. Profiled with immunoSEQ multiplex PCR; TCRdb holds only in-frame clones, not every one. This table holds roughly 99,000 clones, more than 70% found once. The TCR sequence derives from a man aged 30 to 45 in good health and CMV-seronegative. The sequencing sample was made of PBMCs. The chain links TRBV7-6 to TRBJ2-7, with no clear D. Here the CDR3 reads CASSLDSSYEQYF. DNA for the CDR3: TGTGCCAGCAGCTTAGACTCCTCCTACGAGCAGTACTTC.